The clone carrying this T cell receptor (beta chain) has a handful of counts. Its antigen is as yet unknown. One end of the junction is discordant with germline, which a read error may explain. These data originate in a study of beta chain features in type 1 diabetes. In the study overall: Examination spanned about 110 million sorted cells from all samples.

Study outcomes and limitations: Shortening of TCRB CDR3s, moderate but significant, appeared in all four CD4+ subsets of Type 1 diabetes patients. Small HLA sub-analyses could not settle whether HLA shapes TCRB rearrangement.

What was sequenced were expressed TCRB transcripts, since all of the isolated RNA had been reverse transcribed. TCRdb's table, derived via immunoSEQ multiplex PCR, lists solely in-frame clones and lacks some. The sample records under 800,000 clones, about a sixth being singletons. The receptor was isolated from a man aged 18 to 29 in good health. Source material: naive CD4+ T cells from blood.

The CDR3 sequence is CASSSTGGRPESQYF. The CDR3 DNA sequence: TGTGCCAGCAGCTCAACAGGGGGCCGACCCGAGAGCCAGTACTTC. The chain is built from TRBV5-6 and TRBJ2-5, with TRBD1 matching over 9 bases. Germline V gene data show CDR1 as SGHDT and CDR2 as YYEEEE. The CDR3 has 15 amino acids.